These 13 T cell receptor beta chains originate from one sample sequenced in a study of blood T cell repertoires in COVID-19. Profiled with immunoSEQ multiplex PCR; TCRdb holds only in-frame clones, not every one. The table records fewer than 250,000 clones, roughly four fifths of them present only once. Sequenced sample: peripheral blood. These receptors originate from a man aged 50 to 60 with acute or convalescent COVID-19.

The V gene is TRBV5-1, the J gene TRBJ1-5; D call uncertain. CDR1 is SGHRS and CDR2 is YFSETQ in the germline V gene. The V and J ends lost 0 bases and 6 bases respectively, with 10 bases between them. The CDR3 runs to 14 residues. The CDR3 region has the DNA TGCGCCAGCAGCTTGGCCGGAGGGAGTCAGCCCCAGCATTTT. Protein product: CASSLAGGSQPQHF.

This clone was detected only once. This chain links TRBV12-3 or TRBV12-4 with TRBJ1-1; D remains unclear. CDR3 size: 13 residues. V was shortened by 6 bases and J by 1 base, with 9 bases between the two germline ends. CDR3 loop: CASSPRRNTEAFF. The CDR3 coding sequence is TGTGCCAGCAGCCCCCGTCGGAACACTGAAGCTTTCTTT.

The chain has TRBV5-8 and TRBJ1-6; D possibly corresponds to TRBD1 (6 bases). The CDR3 length is 16 residues. CDR1 is SGHTS, CDR2 YDEGEE, per germline. Trimming took 4 bases from V and 6 from J, leaving 17 bases between them. The CDR3 nucleotides read TGTGCCAGCAGCCCCGCGGGGGGGCACGGTAATTCACCCCTCCACTTT. Protein product: CASSPAGGHGNSPLHF.

DNA of the CDR3: TGCGCCAGCAGCTTAGAGGACAGGATGAACACTGAAGCTTTCTTT. Translation gives CASSLEDRMNTEAFF. The chain links TRBV5-1 to TRBJ1-1; 7 bases agree with TRBD1. This CDR3 has 15 residues. The V and J ends lost 2 bases and 0 bases, in that order; junction bases with no gene match: 4. Germline V gene lookup returns CDR1 SGHRS and CDR2 YFSETQ.

V gene TRBV11-3 combines with J gene TRBJ2-1; tentative D call: TRBD2 (6 bases). Per germline, CDR1 SGHNT and CDR2 YENEEA. V lost 5 bases to trimming and J lost 5 bases, with 16 bases between them. The CDR3 has 15 residues. The CDR3 DNA sequence: TGTGCCAGCAGCGGAGGGGAATTCGGCAACAATGAGCAGTTCTTC. Protein: CASSGGEFGNNEQFF.

The CDR3 spells CASRTHSGGAYEQYF. The CDR3 coding sequence is TGTGCCAGCAGAACCCATAGCGGGGGGGCCTACGAGCAGTACTTC. The rearrangement uses TRBV6-5 and TRBJ2-7; TRBD2 aligns across 11 bases. The CDR3 runs to 15 residues. V shed 6 bases, J shed 2 bases, and the junction held 6 bases outside the gene matches. From germline, CDR1 is MNHEY and CDR2 SVGAGI.

V usage is TRBV5-6 and J usage is TRBJ1-1; D remains unclear. Germline V gives CDR1 SGHDT, CDR2 YYEEEE. This CDR3 contains 15 residues. Trimming stripped 4 bases from V and 0 bases from J, with 13 bases between. Written as DNA, the CDR3 is TGTGCCAGCAGCGGGAGAAGGACGGTGAACACTGAAGCTTTCTTT. Encoded protein: CASSGRRTVNTEAFF.

CDR3 DNA sequence: TGTGCCAGTACCCGGACTACCTCTGGGGCCAACGTCCTGACTTTC. Encoded protein: CASTRTTSGANVLTF. The rearrangement links TRBV19 to TRBJ2-6; perhaps TRBD2 as D (6 bases). V lost 7 bases to trimming and J lost 0 bases, with 10 bases between them. Germline CDR1 LNHDA, CDR2 SQIVND (reference sequence). CDR3 length: 15 residues.

The chain recombines TRBV27 with TRBJ1-5; D is undetermined. Germline V gene lookup returns CDR1 MNHEY and CDR2 SMNVEV (reference sequence). Deletions cut 2 bases from V and 0 bases from J, with 8 bases between. The CDR3 covers 15 residues. Here the CDR3 reads CASSLQALSNQPQHF. CDR3 nucleotides: TGTGCCAGCAGTTTACAGGCCCTTAGCAATCAGCCCCAGCATTTT.

This chain uses TRBV19 with TRBJ1-5; 9 bases are a match to TRBD1. There are 19 residues in the CDR3. The germline CDR1 and CDR2 sequences are LNHDA and SQIVND (reference sequence). Germline trimming cut 8 bases from V and 6 bases from J; bases unmatched to any gene: 23. CDR3 nucleotide sequence: TGTGCCAGTTCGGGACAACTTGGGACAGGGTATACGTTCGGTCAGCCCCAGCATTTT. Residues: CASSGQLGTGYTFGQPQHF.

V usage is TRBV6-5 and J usage is TRBJ2-7; TRBD1 agrees at 11 bases. CDR1 is MNHEY and CDR2 is SVGAGI in the germline V gene. J was trimmed by 5 bases and V by 2 bases; bases with no gene match: 5. This CDR3 is built from 15 residues. The CDR3 DNA is TGTGCCAGCAGTTACCTGGGACAGGGGGTCCACGAGCAGTACTTC. It is translated as CASSYLGQGVHEQYF.

The chain employs TRBV12-3 or TRBV12-4 and TRBJ1-2; TRBD1 matches 7 bases. CDR3 size: 13 residues. Trimming at V came to 4 bases and at J to 7 bases, leaving 6 bases not matched to a gene. The CDR3 protein is CASSWDSTGGYTF. Here the CDR3 DNA reads TGTGCCAGCAGTTGGGACAGCACCGGTGGCTACACCTTC.

This chain joins TRBV5-6 and TRBJ1-1, with D perhaps matching TRBD1 (5 bases). Trimming pared 0 bases from V and 10 bases from J, leaving 16 bases between. The germline gives CDR1 SGHDT, CDR2 YYEEEE. There are 14 residues in the CDR3. The CDR3 here is CASSLALQASGAFF. The CDR3 DNA reads as TGTGCCAGCAGCTTGGCCCTACAGGCTTCGGGAGCTTTCTTT.